Listed below are T cell receptor beta chains from one sample, sequenced in a study of blood T cell repertoires in COVID-19. Method: immunoSEQ multiplex PCR; TCRdb's copy keeps in-frame clones and lacks some. The sample has roughly 160,000 clones; around 72% are singletons. The sample taken for sequencing was peripheral blood. These receptors were taken from a woman of 80 years or more with acute or convalescent COVID-19. Both conserved end residues are part of each CDR3. D genes are given only for firm matches. Clone sizes are given selectively: once, few, many, or a class where the clone is expanded.

D: NA; J: TRBJ2-7; V: TRBV7-2; length: 15; size: NA; CDR3: CASSPTGDSHYEQYF; DNA: TGTGCCAGCAGCCCAACCGGAGACTCGCACTACGAGCAGTACTTC
D: NA; J: TRBJ2-1; V: TRBV4-2; length: 14; size: NA; CDR3: CASSHPGSYNEQFF; DNA: TGTGCCAGCAGCCACCCGGGGTCCTACAATGAGCAGTTCTTC
D: TRBD1; J: TRBJ2-2; V: TRBV6-2/TRBV6-3; length: 15; size: NA; CDR3: CASSRQGINTGELFF; DNA: TGTGCCAGCAGTCGACAGGGAATCAACACCGGGGAGCTGTTTTTT
D: TRBD1; J: TRBJ1-1; V: TRBV5-1; length: 17; size: NA; CDR3: CASSLVETGTGVTEAFF; DNA: TGCGCCAGCAGCTTGGTAGAGACCGGGACAGGGGTAACTGAAGCTTTCTTT
D: NA; J: TRBJ2-1; V: TRBV5-1; length: 15; size: NA; CDR3: CASSLGQPLAKGQFF; DNA: TGCGCCAGCAGCTTGGGACAGCCCCTCGCTAAAGGGCAGTTCTTC
D: NA; J: TRBJ2-3; V: TRBV28; length: 16; size: NA; CDR3: CASLHPLASPTDTQYF; DNA: TGTGCCAGCTTGCATCCTCTAGCGAGCCCCACAGATACGCAGTATTTT
D: TRBD1; J: TRBJ2-7; V: TRBV14; length: 14; size: few; CDR3: CASSQGTGRNEQYF; DNA: TGTGCCAGCAGCCAAGGGACAGGGAGGAACGAGCAGTACTTC
D: NA; J: TRBJ1-1; V: TRBV6-6; length: 12; size: NA; CDR3: CASSRRDGEAFF; DNA: TGTGCCAGCAGCCGGCGGGACGGTGAAGCTTTCTTT
D: NA; J: TRBJ1-4; V: TRBV20-1; length: 10; size: once; CDR3: CSASAEKLFF; DNA: TGCAGTGCTAGTGCGGAAAAACTGTTTTTT
D: NA; J: TRBJ2-7; V: TRBV2; length: 15; size: NA; CDR3: CASGSRSLVSYEQYF; DNA: TGTGCCAGTGGCTCCCGGAGCCTCGTATCCTACGAGCAGTACTTC
D: NA; J: TRBJ2-5; V: TRBV5-1; length: 11; size: NA; CDR3: CASSLQETQYF; DNA: TGCGCCAGCAGTCTTCAAGAGACCCAGTACTTC
D: NA; J: TRBJ2-2; V: TRBV27; length: 13; size: NA; CDR3: CASSPINTGELFF; DNA: TGTGCCAGCAGTCCCATTAACACCGGGGAGCTGTTTTTT
D: NA; J: TRBJ2-3; V: TRBV30; length: 14; size: few; CDR3: CAWSEDTSTDTQYF; DNA: TGTGCCTGGAGTGAGGACACCAGCACAGATACGCAGTATTTT
D: TRBD1; J: TRBJ2-7; V: TRBV14; length: 20; size: NA; CDR3: CASSQFTGQGLPVRSYEQYF; DNA: TGTGCCAGCAGCCAGTTTACGGGACAGGGGCTCCCCGTACGCTCCTACGAGCAGTACTTC
D: NA; J: TRBJ1-2; V: TRBV5-8; length: 13; size: NA; CDR3: CASTLDQGGGYTF; DNA: TGTGCCAGCACCTTGGATCAGGGCGGCGGCTACACCTTC
D: NA; J: TRBJ2-3; V: TRBV2; length: 15; size: NA; CDR3: CASREMGEVTDTQYF; DNA: TGTGCCAGCAGGGAAATGGGGGAGGTCACAGATACGCAGTATTTT
D: NA; J: TRBJ2-7; V: TRBV18; length: 14; size: NA; CDR3: CASSPGAKGYEQYF; DNA: TGTGCCAGCTCACCAGGGGCGAAGGGATACGAGCAGTACTTC
D: TRBD1; J: TRBJ2-2; V: TRBV18; length: 15; size: NA; CDR3: CASSPPGQGTGELFF; DNA: TGTGCCAGCTCACCACCGGGACAGGGGACCGGGGAGCTGTTTTTT
D: NA; J: TRBJ2-1; V: TRBV6-5; length: 14; size: NA; CDR3: CASRMDNSYNEQFF; DNA: TGTGCCAGCAGAATGGACAACTCCTACAATGAGCAGTTCTTC
D: TRBD1; J: TRBJ2-1; V: TRBV3-1/TRBV3-2; length: 22; size: NA; CDR3: CASSQDPLLDRVMYRPKNEQFF; DNA: TGTGCCAGCAGCCAAGACCCATTATTGGACAGGGTAATGTATCGCCCCAAAAATGAGCAGTTCTTC
D: NA; J: TRBJ1-1; V: TRBV7-8; length: 14; size: few; CDR3: CASSSLGHGTEAFF; DNA: TGTGCCAGCAGCTCCCTAGGACATGGCACTGAAGCTTTCTTT
D: NA; J: TRBJ1-3; V: TRBV11-2; length: 16; size: NA; CDR3: CASTGVGKSGGNTIYF; DNA: TGTGCCAGCACGGGGGTCGGGAAGTCGGGTGGAAACACCATATATTTT
D: NA; J: TRBJ1-2; V: TRBV12-3/TRBV12-4; length: 12; size: NA; CDR3: CASSIDSYGYTF; DNA: TGTGCCAGCAGTATCGACAGCTATGGCTACACCTTC
D: TRBD1; J: TRBJ2-3; V: TRBV28; length: 14; size: NA; CDR3: CASSYRGRTDTQYF; DNA: TGTGCCAGCAGTTACAGGGGGCGTACAGATACGCAGTATTTT
D: TRBD2; J: TRBJ2-7; V: TRBV27; length: 14; size: NA; CDR3: CASSTSGYAYEQYF; DNA: TGTGCCAGCAGTACTAGCGGGTATGCCTACGAGCAGTACTTC
D: TRBD1; J: TRBJ2-7; V: TRBV5-1; length: 15; size: NA; CDR3: CASSSQGTGDYEQYF; DNA: TGCGCCAGCAGCTCCCAGGGGACAGGGGACTACGAGCAGTACTTC
D: TRBD2; J: TRBJ2-7; V: TRBV3-1/TRBV3-2; length: 15; size: NA; CDR3: CASSQDPSGRYEQYF; DNA: TGTGCCAGCAGCCAAGATCCCAGCGGGAGGTACGAGCAGTACTTC
D: NA; J: TRBJ2-6; V: TRBV7-3; length: 18; size: NA; CDR3: CASSPTAVGFSGANVLTF; DNA: TGTGCCAGCAGCCCTACAGCGGTCGGGTTCTCTGGGGCCAACGTCCTGACTTTC
D: TRBD1; J: TRBJ1-6; V: TRBV5-1; length: 15; size: NA; CDR3: CASSLAGGGNSPLHF; DNA: TGCGCCAGCAGCTTGGCAGGGGGCGGGAATTCACCCCTCCACTTT
D: NA; J: TRBJ2-2; V: TRBV19; length: 15; size: NA; CDR3: CASSIVGGGPRELFF; DNA: TGTGCCAGTAGTATAGTGGGAGGGGGTCCCCGGGAGCTGTTTTTT
D: TRBD1; J: TRBJ1-3; V: TRBV28; length: 17; size: NA; CDR3: CASSPVRQGLSGNTIYF; DNA: TGTGCCAGCAGCCCGGTCCGACAGGGTTTGTCTGGAAACACCATATATTTT
D: NA; J: TRBJ1-2; V: TRBV19; length: 13; size: NA; CDR3: CASSWTLNYGYTF; DNA: TGTGCCAGTAGCTGGACACTAAACTATGGCTACACCTTC
D: NA; J: TRBJ2-1; V: TRBV28; length: 18; size: NA; CDR3: CASSTKTGRSGSFNEQFF; DNA: TGTGCCAGCAGTACTAAAACGGGACGTAGCGGTTCCTTCAATGAGCAGTTCTTC
D: NA; J: TRBJ1-3; V: TRBV9; length: 15; size: NA; CDR3: CASSVAASVGNTIYF; DNA: TGTGCCAGCAGCGTAGCGGCCAGCGTGGGAAACACCATATATTTT
D: NA; J: TRBJ1-4; V: TRBV5-6; length: 15; size: NA; CDR3: CASSPRGTHNEKLFF; DNA: TGTGCCAGCAGCCCTCGGGGGACCCATAATGAAAAACTGTTTTTT
D: TRBD1; J: TRBJ2-1; V: TRBV6-5; length: 12; size: NA; CDR3: CASRGTVTEQFF; DNA: TGTGCCAGCAGGGGGACAGTCACTGAGCAGTTCTTC
D: NA; J: TRBJ1-5; V: TRBV7-2; length: 15; size: NA; CDR3: CASSLVPDSNQPQHF; DNA: TGTGCCAGCAGCTTAGTCCCAGATAGCAATCAGCCCCAGCATTTT
D: NA; J: TRBJ1-2; V: TRBV18; length: 14; size: NA; CDR3: CASSPMEDGYGYTF; DNA: TGTGCCAGCTCACCAATGGAGGACGGCTATGGCTACACCTTC
D: TRBD1; J: TRBJ1-5; V: TRBV19; length: 17; size: few; CDR3: CASSMSGTGGPRQPQHF; DNA: TGTGCCAGTAGTATGTCCGGGACAGGGGGGCCTAGACAGCCCCAGCATTTT
D: TRBD2; J: TRBJ2-2; V: TRBV4-1; length: 16; size: NA; CDR3: CASSLSGRTNTGELFF; DNA: TGCGCCAGCAGCCTTAGCGGGAGGACGAACACCGGGGAGCTGTTTTTT
D: TRBD1; J: TRBJ2-7; V: TRBV5-1; length: 14; size: few; CDR3: CASSWGGQGYEQYF; DNA: TGCGCCAGCAGCTGGGGAGGACAGGGGTACGAGCAGTACTTC
D: NA; J: TRBJ2-1; V: TRBV6-2/TRBV6-3; length: 16; size: NA; CDR3: CASSYWAESSYNEQFF; DNA: TGTGCCAGCAGTTACTGGGCAGAGAGCTCCTACAATGAGCAGTTCTTC
D: TRBD2; J: TRBJ2-3; V: TRBV6-1; length: 15; size: NA; CDR3: CASSEVWTRADTQYF; DNA: TGTGCCAGCAGTGAAGTTTGGACTAGGGCAGATACGCAGTATTTT
D: TRBD1; J: TRBJ1-2; V: TRBV5-1; length: 14; size: NA; CDR3: CASSGDRGGGGYTF; DNA: TGCGCCAGCAGCGGCGACAGGGGAGGAGGCGGCTACACCTTC
D: TRBD2; J: TRBJ2-3; V: TRBV5-1; length: 18; size: NA; CDR3: CASRSGGLAGTMPDTQYF; DNA: TGCGCCAGCAGATCGGGGGGACTAGCGGGGACGATGCCAGATACGCAGTATTTT
D: TRBD1; J: TRBJ1-1; V: TRBV28; length: 15; size: NA; CDR3: CASSDHRGRNTEAFF; DNA: TGTGCCAGCAGTGATCACAGGGGTAGGAACACTGAAGCTTTCTTT
D: NA; J: TRBJ2-2; V: TRBV5-4; length: 14; size: NA; CDR3: CASSHRQAPGELFF; DNA: TGTGCCAGCAGCCACCGACAGGCCCCCGGGGAGCTGTTTTTT
D: NA; J: TRBJ2-7; V: TRBV7-9; length: 16; size: NA; CDR3: CASSFDFPGTPYEQYF; DNA: TGTGCCAGCAGCTTCGATTTTCCAGGGACACCCTACGAGCAGTACTTC
D: TRBD2; J: TRBJ2-1; V: TRBV28; length: 15; size: NA; CDR3: CASSSLAGVYNEQFF; DNA: TGTGCCAGCAGTTCACTAGCGGGAGTGTACAATGAGCAGTTCTTC